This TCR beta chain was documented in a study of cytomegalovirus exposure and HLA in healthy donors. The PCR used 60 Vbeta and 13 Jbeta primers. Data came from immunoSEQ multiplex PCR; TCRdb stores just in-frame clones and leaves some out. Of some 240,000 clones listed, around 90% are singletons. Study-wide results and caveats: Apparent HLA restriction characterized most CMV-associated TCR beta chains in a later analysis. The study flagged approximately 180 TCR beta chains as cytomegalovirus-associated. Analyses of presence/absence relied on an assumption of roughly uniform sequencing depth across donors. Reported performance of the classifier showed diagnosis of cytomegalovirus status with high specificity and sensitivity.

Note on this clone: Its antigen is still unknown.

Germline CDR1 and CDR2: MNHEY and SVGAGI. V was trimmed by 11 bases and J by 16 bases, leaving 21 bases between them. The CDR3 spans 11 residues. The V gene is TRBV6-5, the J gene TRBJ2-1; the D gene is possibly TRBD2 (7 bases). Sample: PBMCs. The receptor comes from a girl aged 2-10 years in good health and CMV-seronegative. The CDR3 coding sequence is TGTGCCTCGATGGGGGGGGCAGGGGTATTCTTC. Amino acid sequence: CASMGGAGVFF.